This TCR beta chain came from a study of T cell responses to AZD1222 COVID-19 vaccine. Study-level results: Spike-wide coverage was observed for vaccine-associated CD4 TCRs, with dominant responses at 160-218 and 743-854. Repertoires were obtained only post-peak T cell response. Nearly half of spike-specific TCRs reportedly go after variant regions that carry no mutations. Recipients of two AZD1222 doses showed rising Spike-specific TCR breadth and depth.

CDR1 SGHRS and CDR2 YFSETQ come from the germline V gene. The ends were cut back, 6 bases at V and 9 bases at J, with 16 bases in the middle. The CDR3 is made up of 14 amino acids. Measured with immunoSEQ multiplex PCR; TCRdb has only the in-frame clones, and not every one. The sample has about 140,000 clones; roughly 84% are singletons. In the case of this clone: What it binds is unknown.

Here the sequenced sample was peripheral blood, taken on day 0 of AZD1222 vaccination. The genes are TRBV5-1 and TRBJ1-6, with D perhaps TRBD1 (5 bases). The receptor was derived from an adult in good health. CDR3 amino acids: CASTDLSGPSPLHF. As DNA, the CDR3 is TGCGCCAGCACCGACCTCTCAGGGCCTTCACCCCTCCACTTT.